The sequence of this T cell receptor (beta chain) was determined in a study of T-cell memory formation after mild COVID-19. Germline CDR1 reads SQVTM; CDR2 reads ANQGSEA. The CDR3 is 15 residues long. V dropped 1 base and J dropped 5; count of bases not matched to a gene: 6. TCRdb independently ran MiXCR on the 5' RACE reads; one entry per CDR3 protein. This table holds around 320,000 distinct CDR3 sequences, roughly an eighth found once. This clonotype is labeled as medium-sized. The receptor comes from a man between 18 and 29 years old who had mild COVID-19 (a few samples of this study predate the infection). Cell type and time point are not known. The gene calls are TRBV29-1 and TRBJ2-1; the match to TRBD1 covers 9 bases. The sequenced sample consisted of PBMCs or a T cell subset sorted from them (not recorded which). The CDR3 protein is CSVEGGDREDNEQFF. The CDR3 DNA sequence: TGCAGCGTTGAAGGGGGGGACAGGGAAGACAATGAGCAGTTCTTC.